This paragraph covers one TCR beta chain sequence. This CDR3 contains 13 residues. Trimming removed 5 bases at V and 0 bases at J, with 6 bases between. Per the germline V gene, CDR1 is MDHEN and CDR2 is SYDVKM. Original analysis: Reference gene primers were amplified, and this amplification served to estimate nucleated cell counts. Libraries were prepared by immunoSEQ multiplex PCR; TCRdb keeps only in-frame clonotypes and omits some of them. V, J and clone size are those of that table, while D and trimming were read from the DNA. This sample yields 95,000 to 110,000 clones, of which about 80% are seen a single time; approximately 3.6% belongs to the top ten. The data derive from a study of blood T cell repertoires in COVID-19. Study information: Samples of COVID-19 (acute and convalescent) were obtained from the United States, Italy and Spain. T cells, B-cell-depleted T cells, or PBMCs supplied cDNA or gDNA.

The sequenced sample was peripheral blood. J is TRBJ2-3 and V is TRBV28; no reliable D call. This receptor was taken from a woman of 80 years or more with active or convalescent COVID-19. The CDR3 DNA follows: TGTGCCAGCAGTAGGAGTAGCACAGATACGCAGTATTTT. Its protein product is CASSRSSTDTQYF.